This T cell receptor beta chain emerged from a study of monozygotic twins with inflammatory bowel disease. General study findings and limits: Compared with healthy twins, IBD patients shared fewer clonotypes with others, especially with disease activity.

Each donor had roughly 2.3 ml of blood drawn. This CDR3 region has 13 residues. Germline CDR1 reads SQVTM; CDR2 reads ANQGSEA. TCRdb re-called the 5' RACE reads and gives one entry per CDR3 protein, without DNA. This table holds some 150,000 distinct CDR3 sequences. Turning to this clonotype: Its antigen is currently unknown.

J is TRBJ2-7 and V is TRBV29-1; TCRdb selects TRBD2, and the lack of DNA leaves this call unchecked. The sample taken for sequencing was blood. This TCR was recovered from a human donor with ulcerative colitis or Crohn's disease, or a healthy co-twin of an affected twin (not recorded which). The CDR3 protein is CSVGGLAGIEQYF.